This T cell receptor (beta chain) is from a study of blood T cell repertoires in COVID-19. As processed by the authors: Reference gene primer amplification gave estimated nucleated cell counts. Sequencing was performed with immunoSEQ multiplex PCR; in TCRdb, only in-frame clones are kept and a portion is missing. Clonal size and the V and J genes are those of that table, whereas D and trimming came from the DNA. The data contain about 120,000 clones, about 83% of them singletons. The CDR3 has 12 amino acids. V was trimmed by 1 base and J by 4 bases, leaving 7 bases between them. Germline lookup yields CDR1 SQVTM and CDR2 ANQGSEA.

This TCR was sampled from a man between 60 and 75 years old with acute or convalescent COVID-19. V and J are TRBV29-1 and TRBJ1-1, with D tentatively TRBD1 (5 bases). Material for sequencing was peripheral blood. The CDR3 loop is CSVEGRATEAFF. In nucleotides, the CDR3 is TGCAGCGTTGAAGGCAGGGCCACTGAAGCTTTCTTT.